The TCR beta chain described here comes from a study of CD8+CD57+ T cells in acquired aplastic anemia. On the study more broadly: Sorted CD4+ and CD8+ cells gave an average of approximately 3 ug of DNA. Study findings and constraints: Patients had twenty-nine CD8+ CDR3 sequences in common with controls (the shared set).

Concerning this clonotype itself: The antigen is not known.

Template material for TCR beta VDJ and CDR3 profiling consisted of genomic DNA. One entry per CDR3 protein results from TCRdb running MiXCR on the reads. The sample records about 170,000 distinct CDR3 sequences, approximately 44% being singletons. Germline V lookup: CDR1 LNHDA, CDR2 SQIVND (reference sequence). Trimming cost V 6 bases and J 7 bases; bases outside gene matches: 5. The CDR3 has 13 amino acids. The source material was sorted CD4+, CD8+, or CD8+CD57+ T cells (not recorded which) from PBMCs. The chain recombines TRBV19 with TRBJ1-5, with 8 positions matching TRBD1. The source is a human donor in good health. The CDR3 loop is CASSTDRAQPQHF. Here the CDR3 DNA reads TGTGCCAGTAGCACGGACAGGGCCCAGCCCCAGCATTTT.